A selection of T cell receptor beta chains follows, all from one sample in a study of blood T cell repertoires in COVID-19. Generated by immunoSEQ multiplex PCR, the TCRdb table keeps only in-frame clones and is missing some. This table has 200,000 to 300,000 clones, approximately 90% appearing once. The sample taken for sequencing was peripheral blood. These receptors were taken from a woman between 40 and 55 years old with acute or convalescent COVID-19. Both conserved end residues are part of each CDR3. D genes are given only for firm matches. Size is omitted from some rows. Given values are once, few, many or a class for expanded clones.

abundance: few; j_gene: TRBJ1-2; d_gene: TRBD1; len: 17; v_gene: TRBV19; CDR3aa: CASSDRGAQGSSYGYTF; CDR3nt: TGTGCCAGTAGTGACAGGGGGGCGCAGGGCTCAAGCTATGGCTACACCTTC
abundance: NA; j_gene: TRBJ1-1; d_gene: NA; len: 14; v_gene: TRBV6-6; CDR3aa: CASINQKEGTEAFF; CDR3nt: TGTGCCAGCATCAACCAAAAGGAGGGCACTGAAGCTTTCTTT
abundance: NA; j_gene: TRBJ1-6; d_gene: NA; len: 16; v_gene: TRBV5-6; CDR3aa: CASSLGFGTYNSPLHF; CDR3nt: TGTGCCAGCAGCTTGGGATTTGGCACCTATAATTCACCCCTCCACTTT
abundance: NA; j_gene: TRBJ2-1; d_gene: NA; len: 14; v_gene: TRBV19; CDR3aa: CASSTQGILDEQFF; CDR3nt: TGTGCCAGTAGTACCCAGGGAATTTTAGATGAGCAGTTCTTC
abundance: NA; j_gene: TRBJ2-3; d_gene: TRBD2; len: 15; v_gene: TRBV5-1; CDR3aa: CASLGLAGGADTQYF; CDR3nt: TGCGCCAGTCTGGGACTAGCGGGGGGAGCAGATACGCAGTATTTT
abundance: NA; j_gene: TRBJ1-3; d_gene: NA; len: 13; v_gene: TRBV11-2; CDR3aa: CASSLERRNTIYF; CDR3nt: TGTGCCAGCAGCTTAGAGCGCCGAAACACCATATATTTT
abundance: NA; j_gene: TRBJ1-1; d_gene: NA; len: 16; v_gene: TRBV21-1; CDR3aa: CASSKAEGAPQAEAFF; CDR3nt: TGTGCCAGCAGCAAAGCGGAAGGGGCCCCCCAAGCTGAAGCTTTCTTT
abundance: NA; j_gene: TRBJ2-4; d_gene: TRBD2; len: 16; v_gene: TRBV6-5; CDR3aa: CASSLTGGPPKNIQYF; CDR3nt: TGTGCCAGCAGTTTGACGGGGGGACCGCCCAAAAACATTCAGTACTTC
abundance: NA; j_gene: TRBJ1-2; d_gene: TRBD1; len: 14; v_gene: TRBV7-2; CDR3aa: CASSSYLTGGGYTF; CDR3nt: TGTGCCAGCAGCTCATACCTAACAGGGGGAGGCTACACCTTC
abundance: NA; j_gene: TRBJ2-3; d_gene: NA; len: 14; v_gene: TRBV9; CDR3aa: CASSVARFGDTQYF; CDR3nt: TGTGCCAGCAGCGTAGCTAGGTTTGGAGATACGCAGTATTTT
abundance: NA; j_gene: TRBJ2-2; d_gene: TRBD2; len: 15; v_gene: TRBV11-2; CDR3aa: CASSLAGGFTGELFF; CDR3nt: TGTGCCAGCTCCCTAGCGGGGGGGTTCACCGGGGAGCTGTTTTTT
abundance: NA; j_gene: TRBJ2-3; d_gene: TRBD2; len: 16; v_gene: TRBV11-3; CDR3aa: CASSSLAGGSTDTQYF; CDR3nt: TGTGCCAGCAGCTCCCTAGCGGGGGGGTCCACAGATACGCAGTATTTT
abundance: NA; j_gene: TRBJ1-3; d_gene: NA; len: 12; v_gene: TRBV10-3; CDR3aa: CAIGPGRDTIYF; CDR3nt: TGTGCCATCGGTCCGGGAAGGGACACCATATATTTT
abundance: once; j_gene: TRBJ1-2; d_gene: NA; len: 13; v_gene: TRBV28; CDR3aa: CASSLDRIYGYTF; CDR3nt: TGTGCCAGCAGTTTAGACAGGATCTATGGCTACACCTTC
abundance: NA; j_gene: TRBJ2-5; d_gene: NA; len: 14; v_gene: TRBV10-3; CDR3aa: CAISESTRGETQYF; CDR3nt: TGTGCCATCAGTGAGTCTACTAGAGGCGAGACCCAGTACTTC
abundance: few; j_gene: TRBJ1-6; d_gene: NA; len: 15; v_gene: TRBV4-1; CDR3aa: CASSQQTGSISPLHF; CDR3nt: TGCGCCAGCAGCCAACAGACAGGATCGATTTCACCCCTCCACTTT
abundance: NA; j_gene: TRBJ1-1; d_gene: NA; len: 13; v_gene: TRBV5-6; CDR3aa: CASSLGGDTEAFF; CDR3nt: TGTGCCAGCAGCTTAGGCGGGGACACTGAAGCTTTCTTT
abundance: NA; j_gene: TRBJ1-2; d_gene: TRBD1; len: 14; v_gene: TRBV10-1; CDR3aa: CASSSTGGTSSYTF; CDR3nt: TGCGCCAGCAGTTCCACAGGGGGCACCTCGAGCTACACCTTC
abundance: NA; j_gene: TRBJ2-3; d_gene: TRBD2; len: 13; v_gene: TRBV29-1; CDR3aa: CSVRTSGTDTQYF; CDR3nt: TGCAGCGTCCGGACTAGCGGCACAGATACGCAGTATTTT
abundance: NA; j_gene: TRBJ1-2; d_gene: NA; len: 12; v_gene: TRBV29-1; CDR3aa: CSVEGVEVGYTF; CDR3nt: TGCAGCGTTGAGGGAGTCGAAGTCGGCTACACCTTC
abundance: once; j_gene: TRBJ1-5; d_gene: NA; len: 15; v_gene: TRBV5-1; CDR3aa: CASSLDGSVNQPQHF; CDR3nt: TGCGCCAGCAGCTTGGATGGCAGCGTCAATCAGCCCCAGCATTTT
abundance: NA; j_gene: TRBJ1-1; d_gene: NA; len: 11; v_gene: TRBV12-3/TRBV12-4; CDR3aa: CASSQSPEAFF; CDR3nt: TGTGCCAGCAGTCAATCCCCTGAAGCTTTCTTT
abundance: once; j_gene: TRBJ1-2; d_gene: NA; len: 12; v_gene: TRBV9; CDR3aa: CASSVSSYGYTF; CDR3nt: TGTGCCAGCAGCGTTAGTAGCTATGGCTACACCTTC
abundance: once; j_gene: TRBJ1-2; d_gene: NA; len: 14; v_gene: TRBV30; CDR3aa: CAWSVRGTFYGYTF; CDR3nt: TGTGCCTGGAGTGTACGGGGGACCTTCTATGGCTACACCTTC
abundance: NA; j_gene: TRBJ1-4; d_gene: NA; len: 14; v_gene: TRBV11-2; CDR3aa: CASSLGRRGEKLFF; CDR3nt: TGTGCCAGCAGCTTAGGGAGGAGGGGTGAAAAACTGTTTTTT
abundance: NA; j_gene: TRBJ2-3; d_gene: TRBD2; len: 15; v_gene: TRBV30; CDR3aa: CAWSSGGATADTQYF; CDR3nt: TGTGCCTGGTCGAGCGGGGGGGCCACGGCAGATACGCAGTATTTT
abundance: NA; j_gene: TRBJ1-5; d_gene: NA; len: 15; v_gene: TRBV12-5; CDR3aa: CASGLSRGSNQPQHF; CDR3nt: TGTGCTAGTGGTCTGTCTCGGGGTAGCAATCAGCCCCAGCATTTT
abundance: NA; j_gene: TRBJ1-2; d_gene: NA; len: 12; v_gene: TRBV11-2; CDR3aa: CASSSRGGGYTF; CDR3nt: TGTGCCAGCAGCTCCCGGGGGGGTGGCTACACCTTC
abundance: NA; j_gene: TRBJ1-1; d_gene: TRBD1; len: 16; v_gene: TRBV5-6; CDR3aa: CASSPRRDRMNTEAFF; CDR3nt: TGTGCCAGCAGCCCGAGACGGGACAGGATGAACACTGAAGCTTTCTTT
abundance: NA; j_gene: TRBJ1-1; d_gene: NA; len: 13; v_gene: TRBV3-1/TRBV3-2; CDR3aa: CASSQETTGEAFF; CDR3nt: TGTGCCAGCAGCCAAGAAACGACAGGTGAAGCTTTCTTT
abundance: NA; j_gene: TRBJ1-2; d_gene: TRBD1; len: 13; v_gene: TRBV28; CDR3aa: CASRQDRGYGYTF; CDR3nt: TGTGCCAGCAGACAAGACAGGGGGTATGGCTACACCTTC
abundance: NA; j_gene: TRBJ1-5; d_gene: TRBD1; len: 20; v_gene: TRBV9; CDR3aa: CASSVWETDRGADSNQPQHF; CDR3nt: TGTGCCAGCAGCGTTTGGGAAACGGACAGGGGCGCCGATAGCAATCAGCCCCAGCATTTT
abundance: NA; j_gene: TRBJ1-1; d_gene: NA; len: 15; v_gene: TRBV6-5; CDR3aa: CASTPLEATNTEAFF; CDR3nt: TGTGCCAGCACCCCGCTGGAGGCGACGAACACTGAAGCTTTCTTT
abundance: NA; j_gene: TRBJ2-3; d_gene: NA; len: 15; v_gene: TRBV25-1; CDR3aa: CASSEKTGRTDTQYF; CDR3nt: TGTGCCAGCAGTGAGAAAACGGGGAGGACAGATACGCAGTATTTT
abundance: NA; j_gene: TRBJ2-5; d_gene: NA; len: 13; v_gene: TRBV3-1/TRBV3-2; CDR3aa: CASRGEGKETQYF; CDR3nt: TGTGCCAGCAGGGGTGAGGGAAAAGAGACCCAGTACTTC
abundance: NA; j_gene: TRBJ2-3; d_gene: NA; len: 15; v_gene: TRBV5-6; CDR3aa: CASRRREMSTDTQYF; CDR3nt: TGTGCCAGTAGACGCCGGGAGATGAGCACAGATACGCAGTATTTT
abundance: NA; j_gene: TRBJ2-5; d_gene: TRBD2; len: 15; v_gene: TRBV7-7; CDR3aa: CASSLAGGAAETQYF; CDR3nt: TGTGCCAGCAGCTTAGCCGGGGGGGCAGCAGAGACCCAGTACTTC
abundance: few; j_gene: TRBJ1-5; d_gene: NA; len: 15; v_gene: TRBV6-5; CDR3aa: CASSYQDLNWQPQHF; CDR3nt: TGTGCCAGCAGTTACCAGGACTTAAATTGGCAGCCCCAGCATTTT
abundance: NA; j_gene: TRBJ2-5; d_gene: TRBD2; len: 16; v_gene: TRBV18; CDR3aa: CASSPRSGTRGETQYF; CDR3nt: TGTGCCAGCTCACCCCGATCCGGGACTAGAGGAGAGACCCAGTACTTC
abundance: NA; j_gene: TRBJ1-1; d_gene: TRBD1; len: 14; v_gene: TRBV3-1/TRBV3-2; CDR3aa: CASSQAGQGIEAFF; CDR3nt: TGTGCCAGCAGCCAAGCGGGACAGGGGATTGAAGCTTTCTTT
abundance: NA; j_gene: TRBJ1-5; d_gene: TRBD1; len: 15; v_gene: TRBV19; CDR3aa: CASSTNRGLHQPQHF; CDR3nt: TGTGCCAGTAGTACCAACAGGGGGCTCCATCAGCCCCAGCATTTT
abundance: NA; j_gene: TRBJ1-4; d_gene: NA; len: 16; v_gene: TRBV18; CDR3aa: CASSPSAGQPNEKLFF; CDR3nt: TGTGCCAGCTCACCTTCCGCGGGGCAGCCAAATGAAAAACTGTTTTTT
abundance: NA; j_gene: TRBJ2-5; d_gene: NA; len: 14; v_gene: TRBV5-1; CDR3aa: CASSFGGYQETQYF; CDR3nt: TGCGCCAGCAGCTTCGGGGGTTACCAAGAGACCCAGTACTTC
abundance: NA; j_gene: TRBJ2-5; d_gene: TRBD2; len: 15; v_gene: TRBV6-4; CDR3aa: CASSVTSGGRETQYF; CDR3nt: TGTGCCAGCAGTGTAACTAGCGGGGGACGGGAGACCCAGTACTTC
abundance: NA; j_gene: TRBJ2-1; d_gene: NA; len: 14; v_gene: TRBV6-6; CDR3aa: CASSNRGDNNEQFF; CDR3nt: TGTGCCAGCAGTAACCGGGGGGACAACAATGAGCAGTTCTTC
abundance: NA; j_gene: TRBJ1-2; d_gene: NA; len: 14; v_gene: TRBV30; CDR3aa: CAWSAPQGNYGYTF; CDR3nt: TGTGCCTGGAGTGCCCCCCAGGGAAACTATGGCTACACCTTC
abundance: once; j_gene: TRBJ1-1; d_gene: TRBD1; len: 14; v_gene: TRBV30; CDR3aa: CAWSRGDRGTEAFF; CDR3nt: TGTGCCTGGAGTAGGGGGGACAGGGGGACTGAAGCTTTCTTT
abundance: NA; j_gene: TRBJ1-2; d_gene: NA; len: 14; v_gene: TRBV5-1; CDR3aa: CASSTGGYQYGYTF; CDR3nt: TGCGCCAGCAGTACCGGGGGATATCAATATGGCTACACCTTC
abundance: NA; j_gene: TRBJ1-1; d_gene: NA; len: 10; v_gene: TRBV20-1; CDR3aa: CSAATLEAFF; CDR3nt: TGCAGTGCTGCGACACTTGAAGCTTTCTTT
abundance: NA; j_gene: TRBJ1-2; d_gene: TRBD1; len: 16; v_gene: TRBV3-1/TRBV3-2; CDR3aa: CASVRDSQFPLYGYTF; CDR3nt: TGTGCCAGCGTTAGGGACAGCCAGTTTCCTCTCTATGGCTACACCTTC
abundance: NA; j_gene: TRBJ1-1; d_gene: TRBD1; len: 15; v_gene: TRBV19; CDR3aa: CASTDKWTGWSEAFF; CDR3nt: TGTGCCAGCACGGACAAGTGGACAGGGTGGTCTGAAGCTTTCTTT
abundance: NA; j_gene: TRBJ1-2; d_gene: NA; len: 13; v_gene: TRBV19; CDR3aa: CASSTTGFYGYTF; CDR3nt: TGTGCCAGTAGTACAACAGGTTTCTATGGCTACACCTTC
abundance: NA; j_gene: TRBJ2-3; d_gene: NA; len: 17; v_gene: TRBV12-5; CDR3aa: CASGLARGGGATDTQYF; CDR3nt: TGTGCTAGTGGTTTGGCACGAGGGGGGGGCGCCACAGATACGCAGTATTTT
abundance: NA; j_gene: TRBJ1-1; d_gene: NA; len: 14; v_gene: TRBV5-1; CDR3aa: CASSADSLYTEAFF; CDR3nt: TGCGCCAGCAGCGCGGACTCCCTTTACACTGAAGCTTTCTTT